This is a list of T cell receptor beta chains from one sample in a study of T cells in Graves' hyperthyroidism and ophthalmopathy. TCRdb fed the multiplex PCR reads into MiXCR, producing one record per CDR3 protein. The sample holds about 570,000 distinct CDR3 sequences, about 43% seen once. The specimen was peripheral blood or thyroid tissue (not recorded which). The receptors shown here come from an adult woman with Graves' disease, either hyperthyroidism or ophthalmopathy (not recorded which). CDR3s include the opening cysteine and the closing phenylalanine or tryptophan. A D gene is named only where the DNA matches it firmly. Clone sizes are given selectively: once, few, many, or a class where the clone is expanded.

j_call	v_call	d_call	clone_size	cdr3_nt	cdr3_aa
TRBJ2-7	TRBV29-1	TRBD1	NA	TGCAGCGTTGTGGGACAGGGCTTCTACGAGCAGTACTTC	CSVVGQGFYEQYF
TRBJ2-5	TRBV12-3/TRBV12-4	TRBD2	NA	TGTGCCAGCAGTCAACTAGCGGTTGAGGCCCAGTACTTC	CASSQLAVEAQYF
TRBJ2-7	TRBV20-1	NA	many	TGCAGTGCTAGCCTCTCCTACGAGCAGTACTTC	CSASLSYEQYF
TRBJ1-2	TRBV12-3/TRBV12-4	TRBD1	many	TGTGCCAGCAGCCCGGGACAGGATAATGGCTACACCTTC	CASSPGQDNGYTF
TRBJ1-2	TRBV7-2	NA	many	TGTGCCAGCAGCCCGGGGCTCACAAACTATGGCTACACCTTC	CASSPGLTNYGYTF
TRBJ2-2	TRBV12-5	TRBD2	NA	TGTGCTAGTGGTTTCCGGGAACTACTGACTAGCGGGAGGAGCACCGGGGAGCTGTTTTTT	CASGFRELLTSGRSTGELFF
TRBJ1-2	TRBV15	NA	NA	TGTGCCACCAGCAGAGGGACAAATAACTATGGCTACACCTTC	CATSRGTNNYGYTF
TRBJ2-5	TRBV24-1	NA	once	TGTGCCACCAGTTTAAAAAGCGCCCAAGAGACCCAGTACTTC	CATSLKSAQETQYF
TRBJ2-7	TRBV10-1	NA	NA	TGCGCCAGCAGTGTTTCACCGAACTACGAGCAGTACTTC	CASSVSPNYEQYF
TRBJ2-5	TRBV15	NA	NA	TGTGCCACCAGCAGAGAGTCCCCAGAGACCCAGTACTTC	CATSRESPETQYF
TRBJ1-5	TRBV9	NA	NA	TGTGCCAGCAGCGCCGGGCCTCATCAGCCCCAGCATTTT	CASSAGPHQPQHF
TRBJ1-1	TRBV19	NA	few	TGTGCCAGTAGTATGCTCGGGGCTGGTGAAGCTTTCTTT	CASSMLGAGEAFF
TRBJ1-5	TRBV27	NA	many	TGTGCCAGCAGTTTATCGTCGCCTCTGGGCAATCAGCCCCAGCATTTT	CASSLSSPLGNQPQHF
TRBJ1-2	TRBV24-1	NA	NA	TGTGCCACCAGTGTCGGGAGGGACGATGGCTACACCTTC	CATSVGRDDGYTF
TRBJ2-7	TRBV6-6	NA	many	TGTGCCAGCAGTCGGGGGGCTAGCGTGTACGAGCAGTACTTC	CASSRGASVYEQYF
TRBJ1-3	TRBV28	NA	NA	TGTGCCAGCACCCCTAGGGACTCTGGAAACACCATATATTTT	CASTPRDSGNTIYF
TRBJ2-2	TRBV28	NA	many	TGTGCCACCACCGGGACAAGTCGCACCGGGGAGCTGTTTTTT	CATTGTSRTGELFF
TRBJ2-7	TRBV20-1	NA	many	TGCAGTGCTAGATCGTCGGGGGCCCTTTCGTTCTACGAGCAGTACTTC	CSARSSGALSFYEQYF
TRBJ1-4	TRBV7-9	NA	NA	TGTGCCAGCAGCCCGGCCCCTGTTGATGAGGAACTGTTTTTT	CASSPAPVDEELFF
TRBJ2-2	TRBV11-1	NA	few	TGCGCCAGCAGCATCCAAGGTACAGGGAACACCGGGGAGCTGTTTTTT	CASSIQGTGNTGELFF
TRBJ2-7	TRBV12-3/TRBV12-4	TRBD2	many	TGTGCCAGCAGTTCTAGCGGGAGGTCCGAGCAGTACTTC	CASSSSGRSEQYF
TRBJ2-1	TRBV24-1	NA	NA	TGTGCCACCAGTGATCCCAGCGGTGACTCCTACAATGAGCAGTTCTTC	CATSDPSGDSYNEQFF
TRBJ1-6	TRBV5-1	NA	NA	TGCGCCAGCAGCTTGGAGGGTTTGGGGCGCGATTCACCCCTCCACTTT	CASSLEGLGRDSPLHF
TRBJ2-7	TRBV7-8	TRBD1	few	TGTGCCAGCAGCTTAGGGACAGGGGGAATACAGTACTTC	CASSLGTGGIQYF
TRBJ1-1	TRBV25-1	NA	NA	TGTGCCAGCAGCCAAGGACAGAATGCCATGAACACTGAAGCTTTCTTT	CASSQGQNAMNTEAFF
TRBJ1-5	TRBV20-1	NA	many	TGCAGTGCTAGTGACCCCAATCAGCCCCAGCATTTT	CSASDPNQPQHF
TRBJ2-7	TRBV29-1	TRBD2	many	TGCAGCGTTGAACGGGGGGACGGTCGAACTTACGAGCAGTACTTC	CSVERGDGRTYEQYF
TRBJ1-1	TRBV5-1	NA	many	TGCGCCAGCAGCCGCGCTGAAGGAGGAGGCACTGAAGCTTTCTTT	CASSRAEGGGTEAFF
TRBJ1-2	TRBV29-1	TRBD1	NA	TGCAGCGTTGAAGATCCGGGACAGGGGTTGATCTATGGCTACACCTTC	CSVEDPGQGLIYGYTF
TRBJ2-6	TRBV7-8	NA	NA	TGTGCCAGCAGCTTAAATGCTGGGGCCAACGTCCTGACTTTC	CASSLNAGANVLTF
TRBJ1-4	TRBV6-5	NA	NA	TGTGCCAGCAGTTTTAGACAGGTTGCAACTAATGAAAAACTGTTTTTT	CASSFRQVATNEKLFF
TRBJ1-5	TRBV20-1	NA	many	TGCAGTGCAGGGGGAACCCCGCAGCCCCAGCATTTT	CSAGGTPQPQHF
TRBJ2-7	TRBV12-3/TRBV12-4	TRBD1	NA	TGTGCCAGCAGGACAGGGGACAGACCCTACGAGCAGTACTTC	CASRTGDRPYEQYF
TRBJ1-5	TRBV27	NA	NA	TGTGCCAGCAGCTCGGGCATAATGGGGCAGCCCCAGCATTTT	CASSSGIMGQPQHF
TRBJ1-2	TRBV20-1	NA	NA	TGCAGTGCTGTCGCACAGGGTTACACCTTC	CSAVAQGYTF
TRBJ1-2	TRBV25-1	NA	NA	TGTGCCAGCAGTGCCAAGGGTCTTGGGGGCTACACCTTC	CASSAKGLGGYTF
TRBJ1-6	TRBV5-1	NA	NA	TGCGCCAGCAGCTTGGCCCCGGATTCACCCCTCCACTTT	CASSLAPDSPLHF
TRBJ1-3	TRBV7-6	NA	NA	TGTGCCAGCAGCTTAGTTGGCGGCAGACGGACAGCGTCAAACACCATATATTTT	CASSLVGGRRTASNTIYF
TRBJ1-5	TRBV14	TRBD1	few	TGTGCCAGCAGCCTATCGGGACAGGGGTATCAGCCCCAGCATTTT	CASSLSGQGYQPQHF
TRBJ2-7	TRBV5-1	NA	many	TGCGCCAGCAGCCTCAACAGAGGTTACGAGCAGTACTTC	CASSLNRGYEQYF
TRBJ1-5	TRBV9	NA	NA	TGTGCCAGCAGCGTAGGGGGCAGGCACCATCAGCCCCAGCATTTT	CASSVGGRHHQPQHF
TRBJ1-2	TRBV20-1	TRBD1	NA	TGCAGTGCTTCCCGGGACAGGGGTGGCTATGGCTACACCTTC	CSASRDRGGYGYTF
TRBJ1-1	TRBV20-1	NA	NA	TGCAGTGCTAGAGAAGGGGGAGGGACTGAAGCTTTCTTT	CSAREGGGTEAFF
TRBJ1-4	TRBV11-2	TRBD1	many	TGTGCCAGCAGCTCCGCAGGGGGCGATGGAGAAAAACTGTTTTTT	CASSSAGGDGEKLFF
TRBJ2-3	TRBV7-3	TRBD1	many	TGTGCCAGCAGCCTTCGACAGGGGGCCGCGCAGTATTTT	CASSLRQGAAQYF
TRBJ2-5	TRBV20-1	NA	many	TGCAGTGCTCGGGGAGGTAGGGGTCTTCGGGAGACCCAGTACTTC	CSARGGRGLRETQYF
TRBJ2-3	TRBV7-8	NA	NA	TGTGCCAGCAGCCCGCAGGGAAGCACAGATACGCAGTATTTT	CASSPQGSTDTQYF
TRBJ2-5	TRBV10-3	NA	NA	NA	CAIRVTGVSYTFGSGMMETQYF
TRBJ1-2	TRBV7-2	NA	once	TGTGCCAGCAGCTTTGGGGGGGCAGTGGCTAACTATGGCTACACCTTC	CASSFGGAVANYGYTF
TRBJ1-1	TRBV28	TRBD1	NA	TGTGCCAGCAGGTTGGGTCGGGACAGGGGTGGACGCACTGAAGCTTTCTTT	CASRLGRDRGGRTEAFF
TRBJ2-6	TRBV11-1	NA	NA	TGTGCCAGCAGCCCGAAAGGGAGCAGCTCTGGGGCCAACGTCCTGACTTTC	CASSPKGSSSGANVLTF
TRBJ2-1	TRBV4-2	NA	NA	TGTGCCAGCAGCCCCGGTGGTGGCTCCTACAATGAGCAGTTCTTC	CASSPGGGSYNEQFF
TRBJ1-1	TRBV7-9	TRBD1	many	TGTGCCAGCAGCTCCTCGGGACAGCTGAACACTGAAGCTTTCTTT	CASSSSGQLNTEAFF
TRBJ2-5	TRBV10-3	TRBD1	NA	TGTGCCATCAGTGGGGGAGAGGACAGGGGCCACGAGACCCAGTACTTC	CAISGGEDRGHETQYF
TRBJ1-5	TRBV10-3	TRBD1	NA	TGTGCCATCAGGCAGGACAGGGGTAGCAATCAGCCCCAGCATTTT	CAIRQDRGSNQPQHF
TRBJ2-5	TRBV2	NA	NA	TGTGCCAGCAGAGTTACAGCTGAGACCCAGTACTTC	CASRVTAETQYF
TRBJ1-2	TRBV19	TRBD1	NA	TGTGCCAGTAGTACTCGGGACAGGGGCTACGATGGCTACACCTTC	CASSTRDRGYDGYTF
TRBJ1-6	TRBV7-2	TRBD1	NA	TGTGCCAGCAGCCCAGTTACAGGGGGGAATTCACCCCTCCACTTT	CASSPVTGGNSPLHF
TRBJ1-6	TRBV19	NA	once	TGTGCCAGTAGTTCAGCCCTCCACTTT	CASSSALHF
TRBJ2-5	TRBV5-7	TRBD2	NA	TGTGCCAGCAGCTTGCTGGCGGGGGGCTTTAGTCAGCCCCAGTACTTC	CASSLLAGGFSQPQYF